Here is one TCR beta chain with its context. This clonotype was seen a handful of times. Its antigen remains undetermined. No per-base quality is available; no much larger clone lies one base away. These data are taken from a study of T cell repertoires in cytomegalovirus infection (dated by TCRdb to between 2018 and 2021). With regard to the full study: Recently identified HLA-C-restricted CMV epitopes, whose presentation resists viral immunomodulation, were targeted by peptide stimulations together with well-studied HLA-B-restricted epitopes. The HLA type of each donor mattered for the analysis, because public TCR beta signatures pointed to carriage of CMV infection along with the matching HLA type. Here is what the overall study found, with its caveats: In both this cohort and an independent 352-donor cohort, the cumulative frequency of public TCR beta family members distinguished carriers of CMV infection plus the relevant HLA type. The ex vivo response was dominated by HLA-C-restricted CMV-specific TCR beta clonotypes, which also provided the single most frequent clonotype in two of eight donors.

The treatment or condition tag for this specimen amounts to: in vitro stimulation with specific CMV peptide epitopes to enrich CMV-specific T cells. The CDR3 runs 12 residues from the cysteine to the phenylalanine. This entry keeps only the CDR3 DNA: 36 bases, framed from base 1. The germline V gene gives CDR1 as SNHLY and CDR2 as FYNNEI. V and J lose 7 bases and 2 bases, and a span of 7 bases separates them. Sequencer: Illumina HiSeq 1500. Clones were called with MiXCR by TCRdb after fastp trimmed the public reads at Q25, and only in-frame beta chains were retained. Under each unique CDR3 protein, matching rows form one entry showing the most common genes and DNA. The sample table shows 570,000 or so distinct CDR3 sequences, and under 45% are seen once. Around 48% of the sample is in the top ten clones.

The sequence came from a human donor in good health (CMV status not recorded). Some clones in this sample may be carry-over from other donors' samples. Sequenced material: cultured PBMCs, taken from culture after CMV antigen stimulation. Here the chain combines TRBV2 and TRBJ2-3; there is no confident call for the D gene. The nucleotides are TGTGCCAGCATCACAACCACAGATACGCAGTATTTT. The encoded protein is CASITTTDTQYF.